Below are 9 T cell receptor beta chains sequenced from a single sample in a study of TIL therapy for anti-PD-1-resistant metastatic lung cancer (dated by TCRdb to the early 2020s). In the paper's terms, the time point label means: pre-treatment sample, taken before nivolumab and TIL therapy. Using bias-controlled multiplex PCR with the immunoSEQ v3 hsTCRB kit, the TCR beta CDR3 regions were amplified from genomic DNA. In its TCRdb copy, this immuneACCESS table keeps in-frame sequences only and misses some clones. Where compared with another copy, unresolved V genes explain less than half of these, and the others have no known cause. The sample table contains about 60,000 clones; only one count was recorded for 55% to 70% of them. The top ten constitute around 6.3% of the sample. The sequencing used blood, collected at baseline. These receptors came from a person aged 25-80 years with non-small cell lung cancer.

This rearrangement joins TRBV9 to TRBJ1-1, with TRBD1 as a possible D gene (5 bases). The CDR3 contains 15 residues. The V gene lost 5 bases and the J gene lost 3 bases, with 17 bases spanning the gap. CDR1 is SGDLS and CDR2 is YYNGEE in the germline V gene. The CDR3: CASSVLGSGDTEAFF. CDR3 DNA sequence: TGTGCCAGCAGTGTGCTGGGGTCGGGGGACACTGAAGCTTTCTTT.

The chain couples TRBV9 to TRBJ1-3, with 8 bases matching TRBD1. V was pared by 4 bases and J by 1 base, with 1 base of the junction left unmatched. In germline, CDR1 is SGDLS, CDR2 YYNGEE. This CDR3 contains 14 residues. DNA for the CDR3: TGTGCCAGCAGCACAGGGGGTTCTGGAAACACCATATATTTT. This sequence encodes CASSTGGSGNTIYF.

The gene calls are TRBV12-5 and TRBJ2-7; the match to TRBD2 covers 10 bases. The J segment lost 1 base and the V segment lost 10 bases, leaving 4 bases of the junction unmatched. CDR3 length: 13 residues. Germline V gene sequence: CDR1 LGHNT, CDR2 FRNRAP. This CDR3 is CATLLAGSYEQYF. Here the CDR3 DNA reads TGTGCTACCCTACTAGCGGGGTCCTACGAGCAGTACTTC.

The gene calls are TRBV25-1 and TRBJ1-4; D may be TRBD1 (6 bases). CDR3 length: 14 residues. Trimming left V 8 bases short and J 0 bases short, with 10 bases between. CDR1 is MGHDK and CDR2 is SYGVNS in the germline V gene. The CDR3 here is CASRDRTTNEKLFF. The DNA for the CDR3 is TGTGCCAGCCGAGACAGGACAACTAATGAAAAACTGTTTTTT.

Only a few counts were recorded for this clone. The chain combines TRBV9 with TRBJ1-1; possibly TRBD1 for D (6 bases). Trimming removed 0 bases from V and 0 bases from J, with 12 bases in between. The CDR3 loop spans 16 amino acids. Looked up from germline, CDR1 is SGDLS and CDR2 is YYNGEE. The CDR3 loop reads CASSVDPTGLNTEAFF. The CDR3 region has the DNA TGTGCCAGCAGCGTAGACCCCACAGGGTTGAACACTGAAGCTTTCTTT.

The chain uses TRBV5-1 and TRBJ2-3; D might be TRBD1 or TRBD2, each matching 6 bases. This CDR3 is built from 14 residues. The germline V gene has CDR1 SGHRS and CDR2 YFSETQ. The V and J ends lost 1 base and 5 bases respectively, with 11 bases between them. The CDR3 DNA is TGCGCCAGCAGCTTGACGGGGGCCGAAGATACGCAGTATTTT. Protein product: CASSLTGAEDTQYF.

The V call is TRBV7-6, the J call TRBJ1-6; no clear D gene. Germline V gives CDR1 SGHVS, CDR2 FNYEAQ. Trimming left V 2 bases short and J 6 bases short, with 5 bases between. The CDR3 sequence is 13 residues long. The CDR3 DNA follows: TGTGCCAGCAGCTTATTCGTTAATTCACCCCTCCACTTT. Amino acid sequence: CASSLFVNSPLHF. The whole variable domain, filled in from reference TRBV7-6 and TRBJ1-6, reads GAGVSQSPRYKVTKRGQDVALRCDPISGHVSLYWYRQALGQGPEFLTYFNYEAQQDKSGLPNDRFSAERPEGSISTLTIQRTEQRDSAMYRCASSLFVNSPLHFGNGTRLTVT.

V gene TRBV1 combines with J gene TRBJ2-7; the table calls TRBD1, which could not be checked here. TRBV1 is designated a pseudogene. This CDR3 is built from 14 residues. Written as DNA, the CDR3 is TGCACCAGCAGCAAAGCAGGGGGCAAGTACGAGCAGTACTTC. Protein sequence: CTSSKAGGKYEQYF.

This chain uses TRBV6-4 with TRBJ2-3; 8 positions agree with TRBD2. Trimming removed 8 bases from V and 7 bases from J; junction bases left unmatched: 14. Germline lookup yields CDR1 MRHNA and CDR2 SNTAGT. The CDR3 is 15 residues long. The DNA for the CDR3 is TGTGCCAGCGATCCGACTAGCGACTGGCTTAATACGCAGTATTTT. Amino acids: CASDPTSDWLNTQYF.